This T cell receptor (beta chain) stems from a study of shared clonotypes between healthy human individuals (dated by TCRdb to the early 2020s). At the level of the whole study: A few men and a couple of women, aged 18 to 49 years, made up the cohort. To estimate repertoire size and how much clonotype sharing occurs between individuals, the study deeply sequenced the blood TCR repertoires of five or six healthy adults. Libraries were prepared and TCR repertoires were sequenced by different laboratories using diverse techniques, in order to increase sequencing depth and limit assay-specific biases. Between about 0.8 and 9 billion PBMCs per donor were obtained by leukapheresis. Broader findings and caveats from the paper: The genetic and exposure-history diversity represented was limited by the small number of donors. Sampling was restricted to blood, and TCR repertoires in tissue are likely to differ from TCR repertoires in blood. Pairwise subsampling indicated that sequencing depth was expected to affect the degree of clonotype sharing among donors.

The CDR3 measures 12 amino acids from cysteine to phenylalanine. The retained sequence is limited to the CDR3, 36 bases, with the frame set at the first base. CDR1 and CDR2 were assigned from the germline V gene as SGHTA and FQGTGA. V loses 2 bases of germline sequence and J loses 7 bases, and the interval between the two ends is 9 bases. Healthy HIV-negative adults with no recently reported acute infections or vaccinations were included as donors. Every donor was a Caucasian adult residing in Nashville, Tennessee, USA. In the unsorted samples, some 94 million PBMCs were counted, and genomic DNA was extracted using the QIAamp DNA Blood Mini kit. Blood was obtained by leukapheresis, after which PBMCs were separated by Ficoll-Histopaque density gradient centrifugation and cryopreserved in liquid nitrogen vapor phase. Using the deep immunoSEQ assay, TCR CDR3 regions were amplified from genomic DNA by multiplex PCR. Genomic DNA extracted from each cell subset was distributed evenly over all wells of several immunoSEQ 96-well plates, and each plate served as one replicate. For unsorted PBMC, each replicate PCR was loaded with 300 ng genomic DNA, equivalent to about 30,000 T cell genomes. Ten immunoSEQ deep assay plates were used to sequence the unsorted PBMC genomic DNA. Purified libraries were measured with a Qubit 3.0 fluorometer, size-checked on a Bioanalyzer 2100, and measured again with the KAPA Library Quantification kit. Each immunoSEQ 96-well plate was sequenced on its own single-read 150-cycle Illumina NextSeq 550 flow cell. Per the authors' processing: Because the immunoSEQ output included only junctional sequences and no quality scores, the filtering could not be the same as the filtering used for full-length reads. Sequences were annotated with PyIR, a Python wrapper for IgBLAST v1.9, and V/J genes and CDR3 were assigned using IMGT germline references. Reads were removed for weak V/J assignments (E-value above 1e-6), missing CDR3, stop codons, out-of-frame junctions, or ambiguous translated residues. V3J clonotypes were defined by identical inferred V gene, J gene, and CDR3 amino acid sequence. Percentage overlap between repertoires was computed as shared unique clonotypes divided by the size of the smaller repertoire. Richness of each repertoire was evaluated using RTK rarefaction, the Chao1 estimator, and Recon v2.1 estimates of unobserved clonotypes. The clones in this table, taken by TCRdb from immuneACCESS, are in-frame only. Not every clone is retained; where verified, under half of the shortfall comes from an unresolved V gene, and the cause of the rest is unknown. V and J calls and clone size are given by that table; D and trimming were obtained from the DNA. Within this sample are around 450,000 clones, with more than 75% of them counted one time only. Clones ranked in the top ten supply about 13% of the sample.

A remark on this clone: The antigen this receptor binds is unknown. Base qualities are not at hand, and no much larger clone is one base apart.

This receptor was taken from a woman between 35 and 50 years old in good health. Some clones in this sample may be carry-over from other donors' samples. Sequencing was performed on PBMCs. The rearranged segments are TRBV7-3 and TRBJ2-7; the D segment cannot be called with confidence. At the DNA level, the sequence is TGTGCCAGCAGCTTAGAGTCCCAGGAGCAGTACTTC. Translated, it reads CASSLESQEQYF.